These 30 T cell receptor beta chains originate from one sample sequenced in a study of T cell responses to AZD1222 COVID-19 vaccine. Only in-frame clones appear in the TCRdb table, and some are missing; sequencing was by immunoSEQ multiplex PCR. Altogether 150,000 or so clones are present, about 90% being singletons, with the ten largest covering approximately 3%. The sequencing used peripheral blood, collected on day 0 of MenACWY control vaccination. The receptors here all came from an adult in good health.

The CDR3 region is CASSSGQGGRGANVLTF. The CDR3 bases are TGCGCCAGCAGCTCGGGACAAGGGGGACGAGGGGCCAACGTCCTGACTTTC. V and J are TRBV5-1 and TRBJ2-6, with D possibly TRBD1 on 6 matching bases. There are 17 residues in the CDR3. Germline CDR1 reads SGHRS; CDR2 reads YFSETQ. Trimming pared 3 bases from V and 4 bases from J, leaving 17 bases between.

DNA of the CDR3: TGCGCCAGCAGCTCTACGGGGTCCACTGAAGCTTTCTTT. Translation: CASSSTGSTEAFF. V usage is TRBV5-1 and J usage is TRBJ1-1; D not resolved. V gave up 3 bases and J gave up 4 bases, with 10 bases separating them. This CDR3 comprises 13 residues. Germline values: CDR1 SGHRS, CDR2 YFSETQ.

V gene TRBV11-2 combines with J gene TRBJ1-2; D is possibly TRBD1 (5 bases). Germline CDR1 is SGHAT and CDR2 is FQNNGV. The CDR3 has 12 amino acids. Trimming pared 5 bases from V and 13 bases from J, leaving 17 bases between. The CDR3 sequence: CASSPSGGRCTF. DNA of the CDR3: TGTGCCAGCAGCCCTTCCGGGGGTCGCTGCACCTTC. The whole variable domain, filled in from reference TRBV11-2 and TRBJ1-2, reads EAGVAQSPRYKIIEKRQSVAFWCNPISGHATLYWYQQILGQGPKLLIQFQNNGVVDDSQLPKDRFSAERLKGVDSTLKIQPAKLEDSAVYLCASSPSGGRCTFGSGTRLTVV.

V is TRBV3-1 (or the pseudogene TRBV3-2) and J is TRBJ2-7; no firm D call. Deletions cut 0 bases from V and 6 bases from J, with 12 bases between. This CDR3 spans 14 amino acids. CDR1 and CDR2 (germline): LGHDT, YNNKEL (reference sequence). CDR3 amino acids: CASSQDVTFSEQYF. As DNA, the CDR3 is TGTGCCAGCAGCCAAGACGTGACTTTCTCCGAGCAGTACTTC.

Note on this clone: One junction end disagrees with the germline gene, perhaps due to a read error. The chain carries TRBV19 and TRBJ2-1, with 11 bases aligning to TRBD2. The germline gives CDR1 LNHDA, CDR2 SQIVND (reference sequence). The CDR3 has 14 amino acids. CDR3 sequence reads: CASSSGRALFEQFF. CDR3 nucleotide sequence: TGTGCCAGCAGTAGCGGGAGGGCCTTATTTGAGCAGTTCTTC. Complete variable domain (other parts from reference TRBV19 and TRBJ2-1): DGGITQSPKYLFRKEGQNVTLSCEQNLNHDAMYWYRQDPGQGLRLIYYSQIVNDFQKGDIAEGYSVSREKKESFPLTVTSAQKNPTAFYLCASSSGRALFEQFFGPGTRLTVL.

This clone was seen a single time. The chain carries TRBV10-2 and TRBJ2-5; D not resolved. CDR1 and CDR2 (germline): WSHSY, SAAADI. The CDR3 consists of 13 residues. The ends were cut back, 7 bases at V and 4 bases at J, with 13 bases in the middle. CDR3 coding DNA: TGCGCCAGCAAACCTCACTCCCTAGAGACCCAGTACTTC. As protein: CASKPHSLETQYF.

The chain carries TRBV7-2 and TRBJ2-7; the match to TRBD2 covers 7 bases. J was trimmed by 5 bases and V by 2 bases; bases with no gene match: 3. Germline values: CDR1 SGHTA, CDR2 FQGNSA. The CDR3 is made up of 13 amino acids. The CDR3 nucleotides read TGTGCCAGCAGCTTATTGGGGGGGAACGAGCAGTACTTC. It yields the protein CASSLLGGNEQYF.

V usage is TRBV5-1 and J usage is TRBJ2-7; 8 bases fit TRBD2. The ends lost 2 bases at V and 2 bases at J; junction bases unmatched: 3. The CDR3 spans 14 residues. CDR1 SGHRS and CDR2 YFSETQ come from the germline V gene. The CDR3 is CASSFTSGPYEQYF. The CDR3 bases are TGCGCCAGCAGCTTCACTAGCGGTCCCTACGAGCAGTACTTC.

The CDR3 here is CASSPEPGQGADGYTF. The CDR3 nucleotides are TGTGCCAGCAGCCCGGAGCCGGGACAGGGGGCAGATGGCTACACCTTC. The chain employs TRBV5-4 and TRBJ1-2; 12 positions match TRBD1. J gave up 6 bases and V 4 bases, and 10 bases lay outside the gene matches. Germline assignment: CDR1 SGHNT and CDR2 YYREEE (reference sequence). The CDR3 has 16 amino acids.

A note on this clone: Because the CDR3's place on the DNA is in doubt, the DNA is left out and the CDR3 is given as listed by TCRdb. This chain links TRBV15 with TRBJ1-2; the table calls TRBD1, which could not be checked here. The CDR3 comprises 12 residues, both ends counted. The germline V gene has CDR1 LNHNV and CDR2 YYDKDF (reference sequence). Here the CDR3 reads CATSRDVGQGTF.

The rearrangement uses TRBV19 and TRBJ2-6; tentatively, D is TRBD2 (6 bases). Per the germline V gene, CDR1 is LNHDA and CDR2 is SQIVND (reference sequence). Trimming took 5 bases from V and 0 from J, leaving 11 bases between them. This CDR3 has 16 amino acids. CDR3 protein: CASSGGVYSGANVLTF. In DNA form, the CDR3 reads TGTGCCAGTAGTGGCGGGGTGTACTCTGGGGCCAACGTCCTGACTTTC.

This sequence joins TRBV30 and TRBJ2-7, with 8 bases aligning to TRBD2. The CDR3 totals 15 residues. CDR1 and CDR2 from the germline V gene are GTSNPN and SVGIG (reference sequence). J was trimmed by 6 bases and V by 1 base; bases with no gene match: 11. The CDR3 reads CAWSEKGLAWGEQYF. DNA of the CDR3: TGTGCCTGGAGTGAAAAAGGACTAGCCTGGGGCGAGCAGTACTTC.

This clone was picked up one time. A read error may account for a junction end that differs from germline. This chain uses TRBV7-2 with TRBJ2-7; the match to TRBD1 covers 10 bases. The CDR3 extends over 14 amino acids. Germline V gene sequence: CDR1 SGHTA, CDR2 FQGNSA. CDR3 nucleotide sequence: TGTGCCAGCAGTTTAGACAGGGGGCTGGACGAGCAGTACTTC. As protein: CASSLDRGLDEQYF.

The rearrangement links TRBV9 to TRBJ1-4; perhaps TRBD1 as D (5 bases). Germline-derived CDR1 and CDR2 are SGDLS and YYNGEE. The CDR3 runs to 15 residues. The ends were cut back, 0 bases at V and 3 bases at J, with 9 bases in the middle. Here the CDR3 DNA reads TGTGCCAGCAGCGTAGATGGCAGGGCTAATGAAAAACTGTTTTTT. Amino acids: CASSVDGRANEKLFF.

As DNA, the CDR3 is TGCGCCAGCAGCCAACAGGACAGGCGGGGTGGGTCACCCCTCCACTTT. Translating it yields CASSQQDRRGGSPLHF. V and J are TRBV4-1 and TRBJ1-6; the match to TRBD1 covers 7 bases. Germline V gene lookup returns CDR1 MGHRA and CDR2 YSYEKL. This CDR3 has 16 residues. Trimming at V came to 2 bases and at J to 10 bases, leaving 11 bases not matched to a gene.

The CDR3 DNA reads as TGTGCCAGCAGTTTATACTCGAACACTGAAGCTTTCTTT. This codes for CASSLYSNTEAFF. This chain uses TRBV12-3 or TRBV12-4 with TRBJ1-1, with D unresolved. CDR3 size: 13 residues. Trimming left V 2 bases short and J 1 base short, with 5 bases between.

The rearrangement uses TRBV6-5 and TRBJ2-3, with 8 nucleotides matching TRBD1. The V gene's germline CDR1 is MNHEY and CDR2 SVGAGI. Trimming cost V 6 bases and J 4 bases; bases outside gene matches: 6. The CDR3 has 14 residues. The CDR3 DNA follows: TGTGCCAGCAGGTGGACAGGGTACGCAGATACGCAGTATTTT. Protein sequence: CASRWTGYADTQYF.

The V call is TRBV9, the J call TRBJ1-3; D might be TRBD1 (5 bases). The V gene's germline CDR1 is SGDLS and CDR2 YYNGEE. Between the trimmed V and J ends, which lost 3 bases and 4 bases, there was a span of 11 bases. The CDR3 spans 14 residues. The CDR3 DNA follows: TGTGCCAGCAGCGGAAGGGACGGGGGAAACACCATATATTTT. Translation gives CASSGRDGGNTIYF.

This clone was picked up one time. The J gene is TRBJ1-6, the V gene TRBV28, with D unclear. This CDR3 contains 14 residues. V was cut by 7 bases and J by 0 bases, with 7 bases left in between. The germline gives CDR1 MDHEN, CDR2 SYDVKM. CDR3 in DNA: TGTGCCAGCATAGCAGCCTCCTATAATTCACCCCTCCACTTT. Its protein product is CASIAASYNSPLHF. The variable domain in full, with the rest retrieved from reference TRBV28 and TRBJ1-6, is DVKVTQSSRYLVKRTGEKVFLECVQDMDHENMFWYRQDPGLGLRLIYFSYDVKMKEKGDIPEGYSVSREKKERFSLILESASTNQTSMYLCASIAASYNSPLHFGNGTRLTVT.

J is TRBJ1-4 and V is TRBV12-5, with TRBD1 as a possible D gene (5 bases). Germline values: CDR1 LGHNT, CDR2 FRNRAP. V was cut by 6 bases and J by 8 bases, with 16 bases left in between. The CDR3 is 14 residues long. CDR3 sequence (DNA): TGTGCTAGTGGCCGTGACAGTGGATACGAAAAACTGTTTTTT. It encodes CASGRDSGYEKLFF.

This CDR3 is CASRPRENTEAFF. The DNA of the CDR3 is TGCGCCAGCAGGCCGAGGGAGAACACTGAAGCTTTCTTT. The chain links TRBV4-1 to TRBJ1-1; no clear D gene. Looked up from germline, CDR1 is MGHRA and CDR2 is YSYEKL. The CDR3 extends over 13 amino acids. V lost 6 bases, J lost 1 base, and 9 bases lay in between.

V gene TRBV24-1 combines with J gene TRBJ2-3, with 7 bases identical to TRBD1. The CDR3 covers 16 residues. V dropped 2 bases and J dropped 0; count of bases not matched to a gene: 4. CDR1 and CDR2 from the germline V gene are KGHDR and SFDVKD. CDR3: CATSDWDSPSTDTQYF. In nucleotides, the CDR3 is TGTGCCACCAGTGATTGGGACAGCCCTAGCACAGATACGCAGTATTTT.

V is TRBV27 and J is TRBJ1-5; possibly TRBD1 for D (6 bases). The germline V gene has CDR1 MNHEY and CDR2 SMNVEV (reference sequence). V lost 0 bases and J lost 4, with 10 bases in between. The CDR3 is 15 amino acids. CDR3 nucleotides: TGTGCCAGCAGTTTATCCCCGGACAGTAATCAGCCCCAGCATTTT. This codes for CASSLSPDSNQPQHF.

The chain employs TRBV24-1 and TRBJ1-5; no firm D call. This CDR3 comprises 12 residues. The V gene's germline CDR1 is KGHDR and CDR2 SFDVKD. Trimming left V 9 bases short and J 2 bases short, with 7 bases between. The CDR3 region has the DNA TGTGCCACCGGGAGGGGCAATCAGCCCCAGCATTTT. Its protein product is CATGRGNQPQHF.

The table lists this clone with a count of one. This chain connects TRBV11-2 to TRBJ2-4; 8 bases fit TRBD1. CDR1 is SGHAT, CDR2 FQNNGV, per germline. The CDR3 has 14 amino acids. The V and J ends lost 5 bases and 2 bases, in that order; junction bases with no gene match: 2. The CDR3 sequence is CASSPGGSKNIQYF. For the CDR3, the DNA is TGTGCCAGCAGCCCAGGGGGCTCCAAAAACATTCAGTACTTC.

The V call is TRBV10-1, the J call TRBJ1-6; weak D call: TRBD1 (6 bases). The CDR3 extends over 14 amino acids. Trimming cost V 8 bases and J 9 bases, with 17 bases left between them. The germline V gene has CDR1 WNHNN and CDR2 SYGVQD (reference sequence). CDR3 sequence reads: CASSGGQGTSPLHF. CDR3 DNA: TGCGCCAGCTCGGGGGGCCAAGGGACTTCACCCCTCCACTTT.

This chain uses TRBV7-2 with TRBJ1-2, with a weak D call TRBD1 (6 bases). Looked up from germline, CDR1 is SGHTA and CDR2 is FQGNSA. Trimming took off 0 bases at V and 3 bases at J, with 8 bases between the two ends. The CDR3 consists of 14 residues. The DNA for the CDR3 is TGTGCCAGCAGCTTAGCGCGACAGGACTATGGCTACACCTTC. It translates to CASSLARQDYGYTF.

This chain uses TRBV3-1 (or the pseudogene TRBV3-2) with TRBJ1-3; 8 bases fit TRBD1. The CDR3 runs to 16 residues. Germline loops: CDR1 LGHDT, CDR2 YNNKEL (reference sequence). The trim removed 3 bases at V and 4 bases at J, leaving 8 bases unmatched. Written as DNA, the CDR3 is TGTGCCAGCAGCCAGGAAAGGACAGGGACAGGAAACACCATATATTTT. It yields the protein CASSQERTGTGNTIYF.

CDR3 sequence: CASTGQIMNTEAFF. In DNA, the CDR3 is TGTGCCAGCACGGGGCAGATCATGAACACTGAAGCTTTCTTT. The chain is built from TRBV11-2 and TRBJ1-1; tentatively, D is TRBD1 (5 bases). This CDR3 spans 14 amino acids. The V end was cut by 7 bases, the J end by 0 bases, with 12 bases between. Germline assignment: CDR1 SGHAT and CDR2 FQNNGV.

This clone was seen more than once but under ten times. The chain combines TRBV11-2 with TRBJ2-2, with D uncertain. This CDR3 region has 13 residues. Looked up from germline, CDR1 is SGHAT and CDR2 is FQNNGV. V lost 2 bases and J lost 4, with 5 bases in between. Here the CDR3 DNA reads TGTGCCAGCAGCTTATCCCTCACCGGGGAGCTGTTTTTT. It codes for CASSLSLTGELFF.